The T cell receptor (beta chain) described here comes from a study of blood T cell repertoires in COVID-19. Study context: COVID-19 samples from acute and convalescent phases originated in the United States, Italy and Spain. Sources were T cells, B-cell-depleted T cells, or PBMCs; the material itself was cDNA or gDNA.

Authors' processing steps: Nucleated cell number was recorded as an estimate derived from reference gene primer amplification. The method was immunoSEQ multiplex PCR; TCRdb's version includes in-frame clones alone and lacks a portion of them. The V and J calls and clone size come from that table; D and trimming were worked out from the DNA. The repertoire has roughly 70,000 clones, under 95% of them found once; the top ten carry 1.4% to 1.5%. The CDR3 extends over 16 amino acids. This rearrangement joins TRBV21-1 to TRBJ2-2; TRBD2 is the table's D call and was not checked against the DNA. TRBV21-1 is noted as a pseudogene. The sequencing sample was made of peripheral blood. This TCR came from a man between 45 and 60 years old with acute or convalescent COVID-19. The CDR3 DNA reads TGTGCCAGCAGCACCGTCGGGACTCGCGACACCGGGGAGCTGTTTTTT. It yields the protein CASSTVGTRDTGELFF.